This T cell receptor (beta chain) was profiled in a study of technical replicates of blood from a handful of donors. Repertoires were generated with immunoSEQ multiplex PCR, while TCRdb's copy carries only in-frame clones and drops some. The data show tens of thousands of clones, just under 95% seen once. Sample: T cells isolated from PBMCs. The clonotype comes from a human donor in good health.

In nucleotides, the CDR3 is TGTGCCTGGAGTGTACCAGGCGGGAGCAGCTCTGGGCAGTACTTC. Encoded protein: CAWSVPGGSSSGQYF. This chain joins TRBV30 and TRBJ2-7; 7 nucleotides agree with TRBD2. Germline-derived CDR1 and CDR2 are GTSNPN and SVGIG (reference sequence). Losses at the gene ends were 0 bases for V and 9 bases for J; bases not matched to a gene: 14. This CDR3 is built from 15 residues.